The clone carrying this TCR beta chain has a handful of counts. Its specificity is unknown. Trimming removed 9 bases at V and 5 bases at J, with 21 bases between. This CDR3 has 15 residues. This sample is part of a study of blood T cells in healthy people across ages. Study-wide results and caveats: A roughly linear age-dependent decrease characterized TCR beta diversity per million T cells.

Using a J-beta primer mix together with a sample-barcoded 5' primer, a second PCR was run for about 6 to 12 cycles. MiXCR, applied by TCRdb to the 5' RACE reads, yields one record per CDR3 protein. In the table there are about 800,000 distinct CDR3 sequences, roughly 25% of which are singletons. This sample was also put to use in a study of T cells of mothers and their children. From that study: Each child gave some 3 million TCR beta CDR3 reads (each mother, over 9 million).

The chain links TRBV12-3 or TRBV12-4 to TRBJ2-3; the D gene is possibly TRBD1 (5 bases). This clonotype originated in a boy aged 5-17 years in good health. The sequencing input was blood. CDR3 nucleotides: TGTGCCAGTAGACCCCAGCCTCAGGGCAAAGATACGCAGTATTTT. Its protein is CASRPQPQGKDTQYF.